This is a list of T cell receptor beta chains from one sample in a study of blood T cells in healthy people across ages. TCRdb redid the calling of the 5' RACE reads with MiXCR, one entry per CDR3 protein. The sample records over 300,000 distinct CDR3 sequences, 45% to 65% being singletons. The specimen was blood. These receptors all come from a man aged 55-75 years in good health. Both conserved end residues are part of each CDR3. A D gene is named only where the DNA matches it firmly. Clone size is given for some rows only: seen once, a few or many times, or a class if the clone is expanded.

>.|TRBJ1-4|TRBV6-2/TRBV6-3|.
CASSRVLEEKLFF
TGTGCCAGCAGTAGGGTTCTGGAAGAAAAACTGTTTTTT
>.|TRBJ2-3|TRBV6-2/TRBV6-3|.
CASRPDRIRTDTQYF
TGTGCCAGCAGGCCCGACAGGATTCGCACAGATACGCAGTATTTT
>.|TRBJ2-5|TRBV12-5|.
CASGSQETQYF
TGTGCTAGTGGTTCCCAAGAGACCCAGTACTTC
>TRBD2|TRBJ2-7|TRBV5-1|.
CASSQTSGSYEQYF
TGCGCCAGCAGCCAAACTAGCGGGAGCTACGAGCAGTACTTC
>.|TRBJ2-6|TRBV9|.
CASSVGVGTGANVLTF
TGTGCCAGCAGCGTAGGGGTGGGAACTGGGGCCAACGTCCTGACTTTC
>.|TRBJ2-2|TRBV6-1|.
CASSPRQRMLSGELFF
TGTGCCAGCAGTCCAAGGCAGAGAATGCTGTCCGGGGAGCTGTTTTTT
>.|TRBJ2-7|TRBV21-1|few
CASSKGSDSSYEQYF
TGTGCCAGCAGCAAGGGGTCCGATAGCTCCTACGAGCAGTACTTC
>.|TRBJ2-7|TRBV3-1|.
CASSQLDYEQYF
TGTGCCAGCAGCCAACTGGACTACGAGCAGTACTTC
>.|TRBJ1-2|TRBV4-2|.
CASSQSTEDTFYGYTF
TGTGCCAGCAGCCAATCAACGGAAGACACTTTCTATGGCTACACCTTC
>.|TRBJ2-3|TRBV6-5|.
CASSRGRSRTTDTQYF
TGTGCCAGCAGTAGGGGCCGTTCCCGAACGACAGATACGCAGTATTTT
>.|TRBJ1-5|TRBV2|few
CASSAGGPKPQHF
TGTGCCAGCAGTGCGGGCGGGCCCAAGCCCCAGCATTTT
>TRBD2|TRBJ2-7|TRBV7-9|few
CASAGLAGGSSYNEQYF
TGTGCCAGCGCGGGACTAGCGGGAGGGAGCTCCTACAATGAGCAGTACTTC
>.|TRBJ1-1|TRBV7-2|.
CASSLQNEAFF
TGTGCCAGCAGCCTTCAGAATGAAGCTTTCTTT
>.|TRBJ2-3|TRBV4-3|few
CASSQDSGDSYTDTQYF
TGCGCCAGCAGCCAAGATTCGGGGGACTCCTACACAGATACGCAGTATTTT
>TRBD2|TRBJ2-4|TRBV13|.
CASSLAGGGQYF
TGTGCCAGCAGCTTAGCCGGGGGGGGGCAGTACTTC
>.|TRBJ2-1|TRBV6-5|.
CASSSSATGLQSYNEQFF
TGTGCCAGCAGTTCCTCTGCGACGGGTCTTCAATCCTACAATGAGCAGTTCTTC
>.|TRBJ1-1|TRBV7-2|.
CASSLRPGGSGTEAFF
TGTGCCAGCAGCTTAAGACCAGGCGGGAGCGGCACTGAAGCTTTCTTT
>TRBD2|TRBJ2-3|TRBV24-1|.
CATSEYRGRASDTQYF
TGTGCCACCAGTGAGTATCGCGGGAGGGCCTCAGATACGCAGTATTTT
>TRBD1|TRBJ1-1|TRBV11-2|.
CASSLGQRGTEAFF
TGTGCCAGCAGCCTGGGACAGCGGGGCACTGAAGCTTTCTTT
>TRBD1|TRBJ1-2|TRBV20-1|few
CSPGGRQGDYGYTF
TGCAGTCCGGGGGGGAGACAGGGTGACTATGGCTACACCTTC
>TRBD2|TRBJ2-7|TRBV20-1|few
CSAKATSGTYEQYF
TGCAGTGCTAAAGCGACTAGCGGGACATACGAGCAGTACTTC
>TRBD2|TRBJ2-5|TRBV10-2|.
CANSSGLAGTKETQYF
TGCGCCAACAGCTCGGGACTAGCGGGGACCAAAGAGACCCAGTACTTC
>TRBD2|TRBJ2-3|TRBV20-1|.
CSASKWTSSTDTQYF
TGCAGTGCTAGCAAATGGACTAGCAGCACAGATACGCAGTATTTT
>.|TRBJ1-2|TRBV15|.
CATSRDGQTLRVGHGYTF
TGTGCCACCAGCAGAGACGGACAGACACTAAGAGTCGGACATGGCTACACCTTC
>.|TRBJ2-7|TRBV28|.
CASSLSSFYEQYF
TGTGCCAGCAGTTTATCCAGTTTCTACGAGCAGTACTTC
>TRBD1|TRBJ2-5|TRBV12-3/TRBV12-4|.
CASSPRTGGQETQYF
TGTGCCAGCAGTCCACGGACAGGGGGCCAAGAGACCCAGTACTTC
>TRBD2|TRBJ2-5|TRBV20-1|.
CSAREGPSGGVRLGTQYF
TGCAGTGCTAGAGAAGGTCCTAGCGGGGGGGTTCGCTTGGGGACCCAGTACTTC
>.|TRBJ2-7|TRBV7-2|.
CASSLGQYYEQYF
TGTGCCAGCAGCTTAGGACAGTACTACGAGCAGTACTTC
>TRBD1|TRBJ1-1|TRBV2|.
CARSDRERTEAFF
TGTGCCCGCAGTGACAGGGAACGCACTGAAGCTTTCTTT
>.|TRBJ2-5|TRBV20-1|.
CSAETQGYQETQYF
TGCAGTGCCGAAACCCAGGGGTACCAAGAGACCCAGTACTTC
>TRBD1|TRBJ1-1|TRBV7-2|few
CASSSGQSMNTEAFF
TGTGCCAGCAGCTCGGGACAGTCGATGAACACTGAAGCTTTCTTT
>TRBD2|TRBJ2-7|TRBV20-1|once
CSAVAGGIGEQYF
TGCAGTGCTGTAGCGGGAGGTATAGGCGAGCAGTACTTC
>.|TRBJ2-1|TRBV10-2|few
CASSELLYEQFF
TGCGCCAGCAGTGAGCTGTTATATGAGCAGTTCTTC
>TRBD1|TRBJ2-5|TRBV7-2|many
CASSPRTGVREQETQYF
TGTGCCAGCAGCCCCCGGACAGGGGTGAGAGAACAAGAGACCCAGTACTTC
>.|TRBJ2-3|TRBV4-3|.
CASSQNSGSVPDTQYF
TGCGCCAGCAGCCAGAATTCGGGCAGCGTACCAGATACGCAGTATTTT
>TRBD1|TRBJ1-1|TRBV25-1|.
CASSEQGTGGRAFF
TGTGCCAGCAGTGAACAAGGGACAGGGGGCCGGGCTTTCTTT
>TRBD1|TRBJ2-7|TRBV5-1|few
CASSPDRGDEQYF
TGCGCCAGCAGCCCGGACAGGGGCGACGAGCAGTACTTC
>.|TRBJ2-1|TRBV20-1|.
CSIAGGQFYNEQFF
TGCAGTATCGCCGGTGGGCAATTTTACAATGAGCAGTTCTTC
>TRBD2|TRBJ2-5|TRBV7-3|.
CASSLGGGGSPETQYF
TGTGCCAGCAGCTTAGGCGGAGGCGGGAGTCCGGAGACCCAGTACTTC
>.|TRBJ2-5|TRBV12-3/TRBV12-4|.
CASSSSVFQETQYF
TGTGCCAGCAGCTCCTCGGTCTTCCAAGAGACCCAGTACTTC
>.|TRBJ1-1|TRBV28|.
CASSPPANTEAFF
TGTGCCAGCAGCCCTCCGGCGAACACTGAAGCTTTCTTT
>TRBD2|TRBJ2-3|TRBV29-1|.
CGVVGSGSSPDTQYF
TGCGGCGTTGTCGGGAGCGGGAGTTCCCCAGATACGCAGTATTTT
>TRBD1|TRBJ2-7|TRBV11-2|many
CASSFARGIYEQYF
TGTGCCAGCAGCTTTGCCAGGGGGATCTACGAGCAGTACTTC
>.|TRBJ2-4|TRBV11-1|.
CASSQGLDIQYF
TGTGCCAGCAGCCAGGGTTTAGACATTCAGTACTTC
>.|TRBJ2-1|TRBV7-9|.
CASSLGRAKNGQFF
TGTGCCAGCAGCTTAGGTCGGGCGAAGAATGGGCAGTTCTTC
>.|TRBJ1-1|TRBV2|.
CASSGLGVGNTEAFF
TGTGCCAGCAGTGGGCTAGGGGTGGGAAACACTGAAGCTTTCTTT